This T cell receptor (beta chain) was identified in a study of neurological immune-mediated disorders. 5'RACE generated cDNA with 10-nucleotide random UMIs. The output of every sequencing run exceeded 160 million TCR-beta sequences, derived from 15-18 subjects. TCRdb re-analysed the 5' RACE reads in MiXCR, keeping a single row per CDR3 protein. The sample has tens of thousands of distinct CDR3 sequences; 13% are singletons. V gave up 5 bases and J gave up 1 base; unmatched junction bases: 3. In germline, CDR1 is SGHNT, CDR2 YYREEE (reference sequence). There are 15 residues in the CDR3. This clonotype was sampled from a woman between 55 and 75 years old with HTLV-1-associated myelopathy (HAM/TSP). Sequencing was done on a sample of PBMCs. The chain uses TRBV5-4 and TRBJ2-2, with TRBD2 identical over 9 bases. The CDR3 DNA sequence: TGTGCCAGCAGACGAGCGGGGGGGAACACCGGGGAGCTGTTTTTT. It is translated as CASRRAGGNTGELFF.